A selection of T cell receptor beta chains follows, all from one sample in a study of T-cell reconstitution after alpha-beta-depleted transplantation in children. TCRdb re-called the PCR reads through MiXCR, storing one row per CDR3 protein. Among 300,000 to 400,000 distinct CDR3 sequences, 13% were seen once, and the ten largest hold roughly 4.3%. Material: PBMCs, obtained from the stem cell graft. These receptors were obtained from a human donor who donated a stem cell graft to a child with Fanconi anemia. Each CDR3 is given with its conserved first and last residue. The D gene is left open where the match is weak. Size is omitted from some rows. Given values are once, few, many or a class for expanded clones.

j_gene,d_gene,v_gene,abundance,CDR3nt,CDR3aa
TRBJ1-1,.,TRBV5-4,many,TGTGCCAGCAGCATATCAGGGGATCGCACTGAAGCTTTCTTT,CASSISGDRTEAFF
TRBJ1-1,.,TRBV5-1,many,TGCGCCAGCAGCTTGGGCCTCGGTCGGACAGAATTAAACACTGAAGCTTTCTTT,CASSLGLGRTELNTEAFF
TRBJ1-4,.,TRBV20-1,many,TGCAGTGCTAAGCGGGGGCAGATTGAAAAACTGTTTTTT,CSAKRGQIEKLFF
TRBJ1-2,.,TRBV27,few,TGTGCCAGCAGCCGGGAGGGGCGGGGTGGCTACACCTTC,CASSREGRGGYTF
TRBJ2-2,.,TRBV12-3/TRBV12-4,many,TGTGCCAGCAGTTTCGGCAGTCAGAACACCGGGGAGCTGTTTTTT,CASSFGSQNTGELFF
TRBJ2-5,.,TRBV5-1,few,TGCGCCAGCAGCTCCTGGGGCCAATCAGAGACCCAGTACTTC,CASSSWGQSETQYF
TRBJ1-6,.,TRBV12-3/TRBV12-4,few,TGTGCCAGCAGGACCGGGACGGGGAATTCACCCCTCCACTTT,CASRTGTGNSPLHF
TRBJ1-5,.,TRBV10-2,.,TGCGCCAGCAGTGAGTGGGGGGACGGGAGCAATCAGCCCCAGCATTTT,CASSEWGDGSNQPQHF
TRBJ2-1,.,TRBV27,.,TGTGCCAGCAGTTTAATTAGCTATAGCTACAATGAGCAGTTCTTC,CASSLISYSYNEQFF
TRBJ2-7,.,TRBV15,few,TGTGCCACCAGCATCGACGACAGTATTCAGCAGTACTTC,CATSIDDSIQQYF
TRBJ1-3,.,TRBV20-1,many,TGCAGTGCTAGAGGGGGGTCCCGGACAGACGGCTCTGGAAACACCATATATTTT,CSARGGSRTDGSGNTIYF
TRBJ1-1,.,TRBV12-3/TRBV12-4,once,TGTGCCAGCAGTCAGGGGCTTAATGAAGCTTTCTTT,CASSQGLNEAFF
TRBJ1-1,.,TRBV5-4,many,TGTGCCAGCAGCTTGAAACAGATGAACACTGAAGCTTTCTTT,CASSLKQMNTEAFF
TRBJ2-5,TRBD2,TRBV3-1,few,TGTGCCAGCAGCCAACAAGTAGCGGGAACGGCGACCCAGTACTTC,CASSQQVAGTATQYF